Presented here are 2 T cell receptor beta chains from one specimen sequenced in a study of blood T cell repertoires in COVID-19. Generated by immunoSEQ multiplex PCR, the TCRdb table keeps only in-frame clones and is missing some. This repertoire shows about 99,000 clones, around four fifths found once; its top ten account for under 30%. Sequencing was carried out using peripheral blood. These receptors were taken from a man aged 55-75 years with acute or convalescent COVID-19.

V is TRBV6-1 and J is TRBJ2-2, with D perhaps matching TRBD1 (5 bases). CDR1 and CDR2 from the germline V gene are MNHNS and SASEGT. The CDR3 sequence is 15 residues long. Between the trimmed V and J ends, which lost 6 bases and 2 bases, there was a span of 13 bases. DNA for the CDR3: TGTGCCAGCAGGCAGGGATCGCGAAACACCGGGGAGCTGTTTTTT. This gives the protein CASRQGSRNTGELFF.

V is TRBV11-2 and J is TRBJ2-1; D unclear. CDR3 length equals 14 residues. Germline lookup yields CDR1 SGHAT and CDR2 FQNNGV. The V and J ends lost 7 bases and 0 bases respectively, with 10 bases between them. The CDR3 DNA follows: TGTGCCAGCACCCAGGTTCTCTCCTACAATGAGCAGTTCTTC. Residues: CASTQVLSYNEQFF.